This TCR beta chain was captured by sequencing in a study of shared clonotypes between healthy human individuals. On the study more broadly: CD4 naive and CD4 memory each took three plates per donor, while CD8 naive took two and CD8 memory one.

TCRdb's copy holds only in-frame clones and misses some; the assay was immunoSEQ multiplex PCR. The table includes some 2,100,000 clones, 90% to 95% detected once. Findings and limits, study-wide: Generation probabilities of non-shared clonotypes were lower (relative to those shared by all four donors). An anticipated effect of sequencing depth on clonotype sharing among donors was recognized. Across a handful of donors, naive CD4 shared around 5.3%, naive CD8 approximately 3.5%, memory CD4 roughly 2.4%, memory CD8 0.4%.

Concerning this clone itself: Its target is not known.

Selected positively for CCR7 and CD45RO-negative, naive CD8 cells excluded terminally differentiated effector memory CD45RA+ cells. Sample: naive CD8+ T cells from PBMCs. The source of this sequence is a man aged 18 to 29 in good health. Some clones in this sample may be carry-over from other donors' samples.

Here the CDR3 reads CASSIDGGGDYEQFF. DNA of the CDR3: TGTGCCAGTAGTATAGACGGAGGGGGCGATTATGAGCAGTTCTTC. The chain uses TRBV19 and TRBJ2-1; possibly TRBD1 for D (7 bases). The germline V gene has CDR1 LNHDA and CDR2 SQIVND (reference sequence). V was trimmed by 0 bases and J by 8 bases, leaving 14 bases between them. The CDR3 has 15 residues.